This is a list of T cell receptor beta chains from one sample in a study of T-cell memory formation after mild COVID-19. TCRdb passed the 5' RACE reads through MiXCR, listing each CDR3 protein once. The sample has 200,000 to 250,000 distinct CDR3 sequences, 7.5% to 10% seen once. Sequencing input: PBMCs or a T cell subset sorted from them (not recorded which). The receptors originated from a man aged 18 to 30 who had mild COVID-19 (a few samples of this study predate the infection). Cell type and time point are not known. Both conserved end residues are part of each CDR3. A D gene is named only where the DNA matches it firmly. Rows may omit the clone size; those that give it use once, few, many or a size class.

>.|TRBV7-9|TRBJ2-7|.
TGTGCCAGCAGCTTAGGGGGCGGACCCTACCCCGACGAGCAGTACTTC
CASSLGGGPYPDEQYF
>many|TRBV7-2|TRBJ2-1|TRBD2
TGTGCCAGCAGCTCTAGCGGGGGGGCCCTTGTGAGCGGGCAGTTCTTC
CASSSSGGALVSGQFF
>.|TRBV6-2/TRBV6-3|TRBJ2-1|TRBD2
TGTGCCAGCAGTACCCTTAGGGTAGCGGGGGACGATGAGCAGTTCTTC
CASSTLRVAGDDEQFF
>many|TRBV7-9|TRBJ1-4|.
TGTGCCAGCACCAACAATCCTAATGAAAAACTGTTTTTT
CASTNNPNEKLFF
>few|TRBV5-5|TRBJ2-2|.
TGTGCCAGCAGCTTTACCCCGAGTTCGGTCACCGGGGAGCTGTTTTTT
CASSFTPSSVTGELFF
>.|TRBV14|TRBJ2-5|TRBD2
TGTGCCAGCAGACCTACTAGCGACCAAGAGACCCAGTACTTC
CASRPTSDQETQYF
>few|TRBV7-2|TRBJ1-6|TRBD1
TGTGCCAGCAGCTTAGAGACAGGGTTCGGTTCACCCCTCCACTTT
CASSLETGFGSPLHF
>.|TRBV5-1|TRBJ2-1|TRBD2
TGCGCCAGCAGCGTCCGGGACAGGGGACTAGCGGGGGCCCTGAATGAGCAGTTCTTC
CASSVRDRGLAGALNEQFF
>many|TRBV2|TRBJ2-5|.
TGTGCCAGCAGTCCCTACGGGACCCAGTACTTC
CASSPYGTQYF
>.|TRBV6-2/TRBV6-3|TRBJ2-2|.
TGTGCCAGCTCACAGGGTGGCGGGGAGCTGTTTTTT
CASSQGGGELFF
>.|TRBV5-1|TRBJ1-4|.
TGCGCCAGCAGCCGGGACACTGCAACTAATGAAAAACTGTTTTTT
CASSRDTATNEKLFF
>.|TRBV12-3/TRBV12-4|TRBJ1-3|.
TGTGCCAGCAGCCAGAGGAAATGGTACTCTGGAAACACCATATATTTT
CASSQRKWYSGNTIYF
>many|TRBV6-5|TRBJ2-3|.
TGTGCCAGCAGGTCGACCGGGACATGGAGCACAGATACGCAGTATTTT
CASRSTGTWSTDTQYF
>few|TRBV7-2|TRBJ2-7|.
TGTGCCAGCAGCTTAGCCCCCTACGAGCAGTACTTC
CASSLAPYEQYF
>many|TRBV12-3/TRBV12-4|TRBJ2-7|.
TGTGCCACGACCCGGGACTCTTACGAGCAGTACTTC
CATTRDSYEQYF
>few|TRBV5-1|TRBJ1-2|.
TGCGCCAGCAGCCCCGAGAGGGCCTATGGCTACACCTTC
CASSPERAYGYTF
>many|TRBV12-3/TRBV12-4|TRBJ2-1|.
TGTGCCAGCAGCCGAGTAGGGAATGAGCAGTTCTTC
CASSRVGNEQFF
>.|TRBV15|TRBJ2-3|TRBD2
TGTGCCACCAGCCCTAAGCTAGCGGGGTGGACAGATACGCAGTATTTT
CATSPKLAGWTDTQYF